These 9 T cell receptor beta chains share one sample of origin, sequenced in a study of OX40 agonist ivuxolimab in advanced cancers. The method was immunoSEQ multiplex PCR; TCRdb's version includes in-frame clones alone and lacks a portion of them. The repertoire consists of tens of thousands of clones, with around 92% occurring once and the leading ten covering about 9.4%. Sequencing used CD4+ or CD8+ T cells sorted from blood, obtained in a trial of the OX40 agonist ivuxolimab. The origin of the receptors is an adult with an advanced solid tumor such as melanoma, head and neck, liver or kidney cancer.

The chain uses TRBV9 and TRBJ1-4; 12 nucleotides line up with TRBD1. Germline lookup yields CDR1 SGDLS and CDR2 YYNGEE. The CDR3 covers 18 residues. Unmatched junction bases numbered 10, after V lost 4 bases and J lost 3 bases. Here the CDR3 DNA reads TGTGCCAGCAGCTCCACGGGGGGACAGGGGGCTTCTAATGAAAAACTGTTTTTT. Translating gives CASSSTGGQGASNEKLFF. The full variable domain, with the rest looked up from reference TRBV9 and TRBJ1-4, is DSGVTQTPKHLITATGQRVTLRCSPRSGDLSVYWYQQSLDQGLQFLIQYYNGEERAKGNILERFSAQQFPDLHSELNLSSLELGDSALYFCASSSTGGQGASNEKLFFGSGTQLSVL.

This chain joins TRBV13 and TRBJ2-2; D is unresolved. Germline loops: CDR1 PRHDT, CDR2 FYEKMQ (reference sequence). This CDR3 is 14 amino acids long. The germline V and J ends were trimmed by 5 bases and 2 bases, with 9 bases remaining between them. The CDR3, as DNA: TGTGCCAGCAGCCGGCCGTCTAACACCGGGGAGCTGTTTTTT. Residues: CASSRPSNTGELFF.

DNA for the CDR3: TGTGCCAGCACCACAGGGGAGGTTTACACCGGGGAGCTGTTTTTT. Amino acids: CASTTGEVYTGELFF. The chain joins TRBV28 to TRBJ2-2, with a possible D match to TRBD1 (7 bases). Deletions cut 7 bases from V and 3 bases from J, with 15 bases between. The germline CDR1 and CDR2 sequences are MDHEN and SYDVKM. The CDR3 extends over 15 amino acids. Looking up the rest from reference TRBV28 and TRBJ2-2 gives the full variable domain: DVKVTQSSRYLVKRTGEKVFLECVQDMDHENMFWYRQDPGLGLRLIYFSYDVKMKEKGDIPEGYSVSREKKERFSLILESASTNQTSMYLCASTTGEVYTGELFFGEGSRLTVL.

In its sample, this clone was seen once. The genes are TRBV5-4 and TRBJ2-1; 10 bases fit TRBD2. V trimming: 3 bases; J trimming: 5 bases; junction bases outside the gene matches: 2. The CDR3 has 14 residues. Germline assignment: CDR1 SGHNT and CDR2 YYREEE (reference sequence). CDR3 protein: CASSSGLADNEQFF. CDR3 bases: TGTGCCAGCAGCTCCGGACTAGCGGACAATGAGCAGTTCTTC.

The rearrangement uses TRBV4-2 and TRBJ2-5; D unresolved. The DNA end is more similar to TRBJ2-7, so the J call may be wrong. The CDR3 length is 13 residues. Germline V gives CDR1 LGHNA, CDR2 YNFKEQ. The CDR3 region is CASSQDTTYEQYF. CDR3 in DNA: TGTGCCAGCAGCCAAGATACTACCTACGAGCAGTACTTC.

The CDR3 protein is CASSIGTGYNSPLHF. For the CDR3, the DNA is TGTGCCAGCAGCATCGGGACAGGGTATAATTCACCCCTCCACTTT. The J gene is TRBJ1-6, the V gene TRBV7-2; 9 nucleotides align to TRBD1. V gave up 5 bases and J gave up 4 bases; unmatched junction bases: 3. Germline values: CDR1 SGHTA, CDR2 FQGNSA. This CDR3 is built from 15 residues.

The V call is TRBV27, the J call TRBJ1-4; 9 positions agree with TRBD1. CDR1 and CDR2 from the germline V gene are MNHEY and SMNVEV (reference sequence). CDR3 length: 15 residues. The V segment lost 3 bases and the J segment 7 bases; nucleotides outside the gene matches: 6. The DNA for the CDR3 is TGTGCCAGCAGTTTCCGGACAGGGGTACTTGAAAAACTGTTTTTT. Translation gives CASSFRTGVLEKLFF.

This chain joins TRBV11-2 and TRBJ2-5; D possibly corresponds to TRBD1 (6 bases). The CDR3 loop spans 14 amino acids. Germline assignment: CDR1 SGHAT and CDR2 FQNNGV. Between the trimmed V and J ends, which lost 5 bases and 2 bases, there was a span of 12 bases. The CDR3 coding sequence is TGTGCCAGCAGCCAGGGGCCTCCTCAAGAGACCCAGTACTTC. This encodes CASSQGPPQETQYF.

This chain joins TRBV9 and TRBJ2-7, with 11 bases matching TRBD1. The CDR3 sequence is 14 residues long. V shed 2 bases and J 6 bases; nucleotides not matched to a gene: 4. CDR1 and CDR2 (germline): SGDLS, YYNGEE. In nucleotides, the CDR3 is TGTGCCAGCAGCGTGGGACAGGGGGACTTCGAGCAGTACTTC. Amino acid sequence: CASSVGQGDFEQYF.